The rows below give T cell receptor beta chains drawn from one sample of a study of T cell responses to AZD1222 COVID-19 vaccine. Sequencing used immunoSEQ multiplex PCR; TCRdb keeps in-frame clones, though not all of them. Found here are 99,000 or so clones, approximately 89% of them singletons; the top ten hold about 17%. The specimen comprised peripheral blood, sampled on day 0 of AZD1222 vaccination. These receptors were collected from an adult in good health. CDR3s leave out the opening cysteine and the closing phenylalanine or tryptophan.

>12|TRBJ1-3|TRBV5-1
ASSSQHPGNTIY
>13|TRBJ1-5|TRBV19
ASSMVADGNQPQH
>14|TRBJ1-1|TRBV6-1
ASSDPIHKPVTEAF
>11|TRBJ2-7|TRBV7-9
ASSTGRLYEQY
>15|TRBJ1-4|TRBV7-6
ASGNTYQGAQRGKLF
>18|TRBJ1-4|TRBV7-6
ASSLLRDSHPGRTNEKLF
>12|TRBJ1-2|TRBV2
ASRGRRANYGYT
>14|TRBJ2-2|TRBV7-2
ASRTSGATNTGELF
>13|TRBJ2-7|TRBV2
ASNPFPTGSYEQY
>13|TRBJ2-1|TRBV6-5
ASSYGEPTYNEQF
>12|TRBJ2-2|TRBV2
ASSEERNTGELF
>12|TRBJ1-3|TRBV10-3
AISGTGVGNTIY
>10|TRBJ1-1|TRBV6-5
ANITRNTEAF
>11|TRBJ1-6|TRBV19
ASSMGPNSPLH
>11|TRBJ1-2|TRBV29-1
SAGDRAGYGYT
>12|TRBJ1-4|TRBV6-5
ASSLTRLNEKLF
>14|TRBJ1-4|TRBV30
ALKQIRTGYNEKLF
>11|TRBJ1-2|TRBV6-1
ASSEGGFYGYT
>12|TRBJ1-4|TRBV5-1
ASSQQPTNEKLF
>11|TRBJ1-2|TRBV6-1
ASSEAGRYGYT
>12|TRBJ1-2|TRBV5-1
ASSTLQGDYGYT
>12|TRBJ2-5|TRBV29-1
SSPGGLAEETQY
>14|TRBJ2-7|TRBV9
ASSVEPGRIIYEQY
>15|TRBJ2-7|TRBV23-1
ASSQSPPEAPRYEQY
>13|TRBJ1-2|TRBV5-6
ASSPWDRPNYGYT
>13|TRBJ1-2|TRBV5-5
ASSFGTFLPYGYT
>11|TRBJ2-3|TRBV13
ANSRRGADTQY
>16|TRBJ2-3|TRBV9
ASSVGMGGQSSTDTQY
>16|TRBJ1-6|TRBV2
ASSEYRTGSSYNSPLH
>11|TRBJ1-5|TRBV6-5
ASGLRGYQPQH
>13|TRBJ1-2|TRBV6-5
ASSYLGQGAKGYT
>10|TRBJ2-7|TRBV6-5
ASRIDLYEQY
>11|TRBJ2-7|TRBV12-3/TRBV12-4
ASSSDRAYEQY
>11|TRBJ2-7|TRBV2
ASSEADSYEQY
>10|TRBJ1-4|TRBV5-5
ASSLAVEKLF
>17|TRBJ1-5|TRBV24-1
ATSEIPARRVADYQPQH
>12|TRBJ1-3|TRBV14
ASSQQGAVATIY
>12|TRBJ1-1|TRBV6-5
ASSYGQSNTEAF
>13|TRBJ2-3|TRBV19
ASSISGGATDTQY
>14|TRBJ2-3|TRBV28
ASTPQRGPRTDTQY
>11|TRBJ1-1|TRBV27
ASSKDGNTEAF
>12|TRBJ2-7|TRBV4-2
ASSPVGGYYEQY
>12|TRBJ2-3|TRBV7-8
ASSLMGGSDTQY
>11|TRBJ1-1|TRBV5-5
ASSPSGNTEAF
>16|TRBJ2-4|TRBV30
AWSDASWGYGAKNIQY
>14|TRBJ2-7|TRBV6-1
ASSEWGTGPGYEQY
>12|TRBJ1-2|TRBV5-1
ASSLETDLDGYT
>13|TRBJ2-7|TRBV9
ASSQTGVGAYEQY
>13|TRBJ1-3|TRBV5-8
ASSDLMMGGNTIY
>15|TRBJ1-2|TRBV6-4
ASSDGGRGTVNYGYT
>12|TRBJ1-1|TRBV7-3
ASSLAGGETEAF
>13|TRBJ1-2|TRBV7-9
ASTTVPTLNYGYT
>12|TRBJ1-4|TRBV9
ASSVGPVGEKLF
>14|TRBJ1-2|TRBV30
AWSQPPGQGGDGYT